Given below is one TCR beta chain in context. Its target is unknown. The junction shows a germline mismatch at one end, possibly a read error. This specimen comes from a study of regulatory T cells in long-lasting Graves disease. CDR3-region Arm-PCR and iRepertoire HTBI primers produced the TCR beta libraries. TCRdb redid the calling of the multiplex PCR reads with MiXCR, one entry per CDR3 protein. The sample includes around 400,000 distinct CDR3 sequences, 21% of them seen just once. Study-wide results and caveats: Those with persistent Graves' had less TCR diversity than newly diagnosed patients.

Time point: persistent/refractory GD, antithyroid drugs over 5 years with positive TRAb. PBMC RNA served as the TCR library source. The CDR3 extends over 11 amino acids. From germline, CDR1 is MDHEN and CDR2 SYDVKM. The receptor comes from a female donor with Graves disease. The genes are TRBV28 and TRBJ2-4, with D possibly matching TRBD1 (6 bases). The sequences come from peripheral blood mononuclear cells (PBMCs), collected when the disease was refractory, from a patient treated with antithyroid drugs. The CDR3 loop reads CASSGTPSLTF. The CDR3 DNA follows: TGTGCCAGCAGCGGGACACCTTCGTTGACCTTC.